Below are 2 T cell receptor beta chains sequenced from a single sample in a study of blood T cell repertoires in COVID-19 (dated by TCRdb to between 2020 and 2021). The protocol used for the library was the immunoSEQ multiplex PCR assay. TCRdb limited this immuneACCESS table to in-frame rearrangements with V and J called. A share of clones is missing; checked studies link under half to unresolved V genes, and the rest is unexplained. Within this sample are 350,000 to 400,000 clones, with around 87% of them counted one time only. The ten largest clonotypes hold around 7% of the sample. Sequenced material: peripheral blood. All receptors derive from a young man with active or convalescent COVID-19.

The chain combines TRBV27 with TRBJ2-7; D is uncertain. V shed 1 base and J shed 1 base, with 11 bases lying between them. The CDR3 consists of 15 residues. Germline lookup yields CDR1 MNHEY and CDR2 SMNVEV (reference sequence). In nucleotides, the CDR3 is TGTGCCAGCAGTTTATTTGGCAGGCAATCCTACGAGCAGTACTTC. Residues: CASSLFGRQSYEQYF.

This clone was counted between two and nine times. V and J are TRBV11-3 and TRBJ2-7; TRBD1 matches at 8 bases. Germline CDR1 reads SGHNT; CDR2 reads YENEEA. V shed 3 bases, J shed 3 bases, and the junction held 1 base outside the gene matches. There are 13 residues in the CDR3. As DNA, the CDR3 is TGTGCCAGCAGCTTTGGGACAGGCTACGAGCAGTACTTC. Its translation is CASSFGTGYEQYF.